This passage covers 14 T cell receptor beta chains from one sample sequenced in a study of shared T cell receptors in the human thymus. Sequencing used immunoSEQ multiplex PCR; TCRdb keeps in-frame clones, though not all of them. The sample carries hundreds of thousands of clones, around 87% recorded once. The same specimen was also included in a second study, on human thymus T cells.

The material sequenced was thymocytes. These receptor sequences come from a boy less than two years old with a congenital heart defect.

This clone was counted a few times. The chain is built from TRBV6-1 and TRBJ1-5; no clear D gene. The CDR3 is 17 amino acids. Germline V gene lookup returns CDR1 MNHNS and CDR2 SASEGT. Trimming pared 2 bases from V and 0 bases from J, leaving 14 bases between. CDR3 amino acids: CASSELGSGDSNQPQHF. The DNA for the CDR3 is TGTGCCAGCAGTGAACTTGGGAGTGGGGATAGCAATCAGCCCCAGCATTTT.

This sequence joins TRBV7-9 and TRBJ2-7; TRBD1 matches 9 bases. Germline trimming cut 5 bases from V and 3 bases from J; bases unmatched to any gene: 8. The CDR3 covers 15 residues. Germline loops: CDR1 SEHNR, CDR2 FQNEAQ (reference sequence). Here the CDR3 DNA reads TGTGCCAGCAGCCGACAAAAGACAGGGGGCTACGAGCAGTACTTC. This sequence encodes CASSRQKTGGYEQYF. Using reference TRBV7-9 and TRBJ2-7 for the parts outside the CDR3, the full variable domain is DTGVSQNPRHKITKRGQNVTFRCDPISEHNRLYWYRQTLGQGPEFLTYFQNEAQLEKSRLLSDRFSAERPKGSFSTLEIQRTEQGDSAMYLCASSRQKTGGYEQYFGPGTRLTVT.

The DNA for the CDR3 is TGTGCCAGCGGTGCGGGGGGTGATCAGCCCCAGCATTTT. It yields the protein CASGAGGDQPQHF. The chain employs TRBV5-6 and TRBJ1-5; D is possibly TRBD1 (5 bases). Trimming pared 7 bases from V and 5 bases from J, leaving 13 bases between. The CDR3 totals 13 residues. CDR1 SGHDT and CDR2 YYEEEE come from the germline V gene.

The V and J genes are TRBV4-3 and TRBJ2-1; the match to TRBD2 covers 7 bases. V gave up 0 bases and J gave up 5 bases; unmatched junction bases: 10. The V gene's germline CDR1 is LGHNA and CDR2 YSLEER. This CDR3 has 17 residues. CDR3 DNA: TGCGCCAGCAGCCAAGACCTCCTGACTAGCTGGGACAATGAGCAGTTCTTC. This translates into CASSQDLLTSWDNEQFF.

This rearrangement joins TRBV2 to TRBJ2-7; D uncertain. CDR3 length: 13 residues. Germline V lookup: CDR1 SNHLY, CDR2 FYNNEI. V lost 4 bases to trimming and J lost 3 bases, with 10 bases between them. CDR3 protein: CASSAPGGYEQYF. The CDR3 DNA follows: TGTGCCAGCAGTGCCCCTGGCGGCTACGAGCAGTACTTC.

The chain recombines TRBV6-1 with TRBJ1-2, with D unclear. Trimming removed 2 bases at V and 2 bases at J, with 15 bases between. Germline V lookup: CDR1 MNHNS, CDR2 SASEGT. The CDR3 totals 16 residues. This chain's CDR3 is CASSESSPTENYGYTF. CDR3 nucleotide sequence: TGTGCCAGCAGTGAATCCTCCCCAACAGAGAACTATGGCTACACCTTC.

The V and J genes are TRBV29-1 and TRBJ1-4, with 10 bases identical to TRBD1. Germline CDR1 and CDR2: SQVTM and ANQGSEA. J gave up 6 bases and V 3 bases, and 4 bases lay outside the gene matches. There are 14 residues in the CDR3. For the CDR3, the DNA is TGCAGCGTTGATAACGGGACAGGGGATGAAAAACTGTTTTTT. Encoded protein: CSVDNGTGDEKLFF.

The chain joins TRBV27 to TRBJ2-1; possibly TRBD2 for D (5 bases). CDR1 is MNHEY, CDR2 SMNVEV, per germline (reference sequence). The CDR3 runs 15 residues. The V end lost 5 bases, the J end lost 4 bases, and 15 bases lay between the germline ends. The CDR3 nucleotides are TGTGCCAGCAGTACCCCCCGGACTCTATACAATGAGCAGTTCTTC. It codes for CASSTPRTLYNEQFF.

The CDR3 region is CASSPTSGGGHEQFF. In nucleotides, the CDR3 is TGTGCCAGCAGTCCCACTAGCGGGGGGGGCCATGAGCAGTTCTTC. The J gene is TRBJ2-1, the V gene TRBV6-5, with 13 nucleotides matching TRBD2. Germline V gives CDR1 MNHEY, CDR2 SVGAGI. With 5 bases clipped from V and 8 bases from J, the junction kept 6 bases outside the gene matches. The CDR3 consists of 15 residues.

The chain joins TRBV6-1 to TRBJ2-7; 8 bases agree with TRBD2. The V gene end was trimmed by 4 bases and the J gene end by 0 bases; junction bases not matched to a gene: 8. Germline V lookup: CDR1 MNHNS, CDR2 SASEGT. CDR3 length equals 16 residues. CDR3 DNA sequence: TGTGCCAGCAGTGCCTTAGCGGGGAACCTCTCCTACGAGCAGTACTTC. Amino acid sequence: CASSALAGNLSYEQYF.

The chain employs TRBV5-7 and TRBJ2-7; 12 bases align to TRBD2. TRBV5-7 falls under the ORF class, with uncertain function. The CDR3 totals 16 residues. The J segment lost 3 bases and the V segment lost 4 bases, leaving 8 bases of the junction unmatched. This chain's CDR3 is CASSETGTSGLYEQYF. CDR3 DNA: TGTGCCAGCAGCGAAACCGGGACTAGCGGGCTCTACGAGCAGTACTTC.

In regard to this clone: The sample has other DNA sequences that encode this CDR3 too. V usage is TRBV6-5 and J usage is TRBJ1-5; D uncertain. This CDR3 region has 14 residues. CDR1 is MNHEY and CDR2 is SVGAGI in the germline V gene. The V end was cut by 0 bases, the J end by 1 base, with 4 bases between. CDR3: CASSYSGSNQPQHF. The CDR3 bases are TGTGCCAGCAGTTACTCGGGCAGCAATCAGCCCCAGCATTTT.

CDR3 DNA: TGTGCCAGCAGCGGGGAGGACCAAGCTAACTATGGCTACACCTTC. It yields the protein CASSGEDQANYGYTF. The chain couples TRBV9 to TRBJ1-2; D unclear. Looked up from germline, CDR1 is SGDLS and CDR2 is YYNGEE. With 3 bases removed from V and 0 bases from J, the gap between germline ends came to 12 bases. This CDR3 is 15 amino acids long.

This rearrangement joins TRBV4-2 to TRBJ2-5, with TRBD1 identical over 9 bases. There are 18 residues in the CDR3. V lost 3 bases to trimming and J lost 4 bases; unmatched junction nucleotides: 15. Germline lookup yields CDR1 LGHNA and CDR2 YNFKEQ. The CDR3 here is CASSHRRDRVSERETQYF. As DNA, the CDR3 is TGTGCCAGCAGCCACCGCCGGGACAGGGTTTCGGAAAGAGAGACCCAGTACTTC.